Described below is a single TCR beta chain sequence and its context. Antigen unknown. The germline CDR1 and CDR2 sequences are MNHNS and SASEGT. The CDR3 covers 12 residues. The sample is drawn from a study of monozygotic twins with inflammatory bowel disease. The study's findings and limits: IBD patients share fewer clonotypes with other people than healthy twins do, especially with disease activity. IBD patients had lower TCRbeta diversity (inverse Simpson) than healthy co-twins.

The cDNA of both the TCRalpha and TCRbeta chains was subjected to two nested PCRs of around 15 and 9 cycles. Reprocessing the 5' RACE reads, TCRdb reports a single entry for every CDR3 protein and omits DNA. This listing includes around 380,000 distinct CDR3 sequences. The chain joins TRBV6-1 to TRBJ1-5. The sequenced sample consisted of blood. This receptor was taken from a human donor with ulcerative colitis or Crohn's disease, or a healthy co-twin of an affected twin (not recorded which). The chain's CDR3 is CASSLGGEPQHF.